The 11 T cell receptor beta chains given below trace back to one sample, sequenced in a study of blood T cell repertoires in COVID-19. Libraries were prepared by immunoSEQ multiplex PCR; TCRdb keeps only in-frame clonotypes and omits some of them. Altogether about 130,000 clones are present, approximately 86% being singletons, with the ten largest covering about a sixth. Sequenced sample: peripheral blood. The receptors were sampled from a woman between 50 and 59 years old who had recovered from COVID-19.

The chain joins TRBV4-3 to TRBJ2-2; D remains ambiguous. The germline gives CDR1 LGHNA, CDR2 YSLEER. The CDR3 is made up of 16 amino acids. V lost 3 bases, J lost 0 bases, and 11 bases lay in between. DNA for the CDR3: TGCGCCAGCAGCCAGAGACTTGTGTCGAACACCGGGGAGCTGTTTTTT. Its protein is CASSQRLVSNTGELFF.

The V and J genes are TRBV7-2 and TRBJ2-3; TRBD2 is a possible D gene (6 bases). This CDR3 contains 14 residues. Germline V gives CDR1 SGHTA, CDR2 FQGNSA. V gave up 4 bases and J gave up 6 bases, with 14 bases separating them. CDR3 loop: CASSYRRAVDTQYF. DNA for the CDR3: TGTGCCAGCAGCTACCGGAGGGCCGTGGATACGCAGTATTTT.

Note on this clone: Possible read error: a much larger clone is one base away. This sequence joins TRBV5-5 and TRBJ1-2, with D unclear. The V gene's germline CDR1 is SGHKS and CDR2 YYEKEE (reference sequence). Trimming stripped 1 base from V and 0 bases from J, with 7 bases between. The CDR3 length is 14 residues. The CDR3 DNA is TGTGCCAGCAGCTTGTCCAGCGCTAACTATGGCTACACCTTC. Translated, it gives CASSLSSANYGYTF.

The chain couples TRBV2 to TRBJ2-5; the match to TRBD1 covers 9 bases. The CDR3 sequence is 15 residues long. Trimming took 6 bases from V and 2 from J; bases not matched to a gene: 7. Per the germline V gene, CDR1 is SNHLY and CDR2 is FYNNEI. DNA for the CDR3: TGTGCCAGCAGGAGGGACAGGGTGGGGCAAGAGACCCAGTACTTC. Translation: CASRRDRVGQETQYF. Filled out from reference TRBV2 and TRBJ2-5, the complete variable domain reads EPEVTQTPSHQVTQMGQEVILRCVPISNHLYFYWYRQILGQKVEFLVSFYNNEISEKSEIFDDQFSVERPDGSNFTLKIRSTKLEDSAMYFCASRRDRVGQETQYFGPGTRLLVL.

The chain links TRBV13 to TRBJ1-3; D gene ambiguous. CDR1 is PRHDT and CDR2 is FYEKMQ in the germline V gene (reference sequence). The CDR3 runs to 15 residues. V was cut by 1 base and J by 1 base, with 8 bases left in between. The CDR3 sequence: CASSLAEVSGNTIYF. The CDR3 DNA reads TGTGCCAGCAGCTTAGCAGAGGTTTCTGGAAACACCATATATTTT.

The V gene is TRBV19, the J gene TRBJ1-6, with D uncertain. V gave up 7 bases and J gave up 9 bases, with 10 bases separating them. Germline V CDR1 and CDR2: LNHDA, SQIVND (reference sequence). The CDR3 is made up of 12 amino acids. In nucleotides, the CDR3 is TGTGCCAGTACCCGAGCCGGTTCACCCCTCCACTTT. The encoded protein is CASTRAGSPLHF.

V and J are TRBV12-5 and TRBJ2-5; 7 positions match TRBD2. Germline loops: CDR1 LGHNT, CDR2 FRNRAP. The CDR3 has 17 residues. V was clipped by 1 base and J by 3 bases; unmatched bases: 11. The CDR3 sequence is CASGLEGGGGPKETQYF. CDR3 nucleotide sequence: TGTGCTAGTGGTTTGGAGGGCGGGGGAGGGCCTAAAGAGACCCAGTACTTC.

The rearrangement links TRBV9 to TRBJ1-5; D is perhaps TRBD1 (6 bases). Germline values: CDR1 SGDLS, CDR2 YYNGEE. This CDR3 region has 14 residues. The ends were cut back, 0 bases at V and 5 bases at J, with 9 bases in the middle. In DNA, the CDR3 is TGTGCCAGCAGCGTAGGGGACACCTATCAGCCCCAGCATTTT. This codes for CASSVGDTYQPQHF.

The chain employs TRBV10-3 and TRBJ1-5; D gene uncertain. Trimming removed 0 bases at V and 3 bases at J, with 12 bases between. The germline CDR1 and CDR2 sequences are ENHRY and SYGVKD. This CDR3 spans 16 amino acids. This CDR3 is CAISESIGTANQPQHF. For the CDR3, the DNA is TGTGCCATCAGTGAGTCGATCGGTACCGCCAATCAGCCCCAGCATTTT.

CDR3 in DNA: TGCGCCAGCAGCCTAGCGGGGGCTAGCACAGATACGCAGTATTTT. It is translated as CASSLAGASTDTQYF. The rearrangement joins TRBV5-1 to TRBJ2-3, with 10 bases that match TRBD2. Germline CDR1 reads SGHRS; CDR2 reads YFSETQ. J was trimmed by 0 bases and V by 4 bases; bases with no gene match: 2. The CDR3 is 15 amino acids.

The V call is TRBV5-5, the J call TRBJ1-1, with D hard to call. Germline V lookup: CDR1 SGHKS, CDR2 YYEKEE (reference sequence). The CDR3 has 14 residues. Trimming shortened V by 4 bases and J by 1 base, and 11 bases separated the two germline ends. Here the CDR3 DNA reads TGTGCCAGCAGCCCAACTCACCAGAACACTGAAGCTTTCTTT. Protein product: CASSPTHQNTEAFF.